A selection of T cell receptor beta chains follows, all from one sample in a study of type 1 and type 2 diabetes patients. TCRdb reprocessed the multiplex PCR reads with MiXCR, giving one entry per CDR3 protein. The table has 250,000 to 300,000 distinct CDR3 sequences, roughly 50% seen once. Sample: peripheral blood mononuclear cells (PBMCs). The receptor set was obtained from a man aged 18 to 30 with type 2 diabetes. Both conserved end residues are part of each CDR3. D genes are given only for firm matches. The size entry is marked missing in some rows and otherwise reads once, few, many or a size class.

abundance,d_gene,v_gene,j_gene,CDR3nt,CDR3aa
-,-,TRBV20-1,TRBJ2-7,TGCAGTGCTAGGAGCTTGAAGGGTGATGAGCAGTACTTC,CSARSLKGDEQYF
-,-,TRBV19,TRBJ2-5,TGTGCCAGTAGTATTTGTATACGAGAGACCCAGTACTTC,CASSICIRETQYF
few,-,TRBV27,TRBJ2-7,TGTGCCAGCAAGGGGTTGGGGCGGTACGAGCAGTACTTC,CASKGLGRYEQYF
-,TRBD1,TRBV20-1,TRBJ1-5,TGCAGTGCTAGAGCCCAGGGGGGTCAGCCCCAGCATTTT,CSARAQGGQPQHF
few,-,TRBV2,TRBJ1-6,TGTGCCACCAGCAGAGTTCGGGGGAATTCACCCCTCCACTTT,CATSRVRGNSPLHF
many,-,TRBV30,TRBJ1-6,TGTGCCTGGAGTCGGACAGCGAATTCACCCCTCCACTTT,CAWSRTANSPLHF
-,-,TRBV25-1,TRBJ1-2,TGTGCCAGCAGTGATTTGCAGGGCTATGGCTACACCTTC,CASSDLQGYGYTF
once,TRBD2,TRBV12-3/TRBV12-4,TRBJ2-5,TGTGCCAGCAGATCAGCGAGGATAGCGGGGGTTGAGACCCAGTACTTC,CASRSARIAGVETQYF
once,TRBD1,TRBV13,TRBJ2-7,TGTGCCAGCAGAAGGACAGGGGTGACGGGCTACGAGCAGTACTTC,CASRRTGVTGYEQYF
many,-,TRBV15,TRBJ1-4,TGTGCCACCAGCAGAGCGCCCCGACGGGATGAAAAACTGTTTTTT,CATSRAPRRDEKLFF
few,-,TRBV5-1,TRBJ1-2,TGCGCCAGCAGCTTGACAAGGGGGTCTTATGGCTACACCTTC,CASSLTRGSYGYTF
few,-,TRBV6-6,TRBJ1-5,TGTGCCAGCCGCCGACAACCGGGGCATCAGCCCCAGCATTTT,CASRRQPGHQPQHF
-,TRBD1,TRBV29-1,TRBJ2-7,TGCAGCGTGGGACAGGGGACAAGGTCCTACGAGCAGTACTTC,CSVGQGTRSYEQYF
once,TRBD1,TRBV10-3,TRBJ1-2,TGTGCCATCAGTGGGGAATTCACAGGGGGCTCCGGTAACTATGGCTACACCTTC,CAISGEFTGGSGNYGYTF
-,-,TRBV5-8,TRBJ1-1,TGCGCCAGCAGCTTCGGACGGGGGGGGACTGAAGCTTTCTTT,CASSFGRGGTEAFF
-,-,TRBV28,TRBJ1-1,TGTGCCAGCAGTTTCTTGGGTTGGGGGTTGGAGACTGAAGCTTTCTTT,CASSFLGWGLETEAFF
many,TRBD1,TRBV2,TRBJ2-5,TGTGCCAGCAGTGCTTCGACAGGGGGGTTGGAGACCCAGTACTTC,CASSASTGGLETQYF
-,-,TRBV3-1,TRBJ2-1,TGCGCCAGCAGCCAAGATTTAGCGGACAGCTCCTACAATGAGCAGTTCTTC,CASSQDLADSSYNEQFF
-,TRBD2,TRBV19,TRBJ2-1,TGTGCCAGTAGTATGGGGCTAGCGGGAGTCAGTGAGCAGTTCTTC,CASSMGLAGVSEQFF
once,TRBD2,TRBV7-9,TRBJ2-5,TGCGCCAGCAGCTTGGCCCAGACTAGCCTGCAAGAGACCCAGTACTTC,CASSLAQTSLQETQYF
-,-,TRBV19,TRBJ1-1,TGTGCCAGTAGTAGGGGGGGCTACACTGAAGCTTTCTTT,CASSRGGYTEAFF
once,-,TRBV10-2,TRBJ2-7,TGCGCCAGCAGTGACCCGATCGGGTTCTCCTACGAGCAGTACTTC,CASSDPIGFSYEQYF
-,-,TRBV6-1,TRBJ2-7,TGTGCCAGCAGTACCCTTTTGAATGGACACTACGAGCAGTACTTC,CASSTLLNGHYEQYF
-,TRBD1,TRBV9,TRBJ2-2,TGTGCCAGCAGCATACAGGGGGCAAAGGGCACCGGGGAGCTGTTTTTT,CASSIQGAKGTGELFF
-,TRBD1,TRBV15,TRBJ2-5,TGTGCCACACAACAGGGGAGACAAGAGACCCAGTACTTC,CATQQGRQETQYF
few,TRBD1,TRBV29-1,TRBJ2-7,TGCAGCGTCAGGACAGGGGGCTTTGACGAGCAGTACTTC,CSVRTGGFDEQYF
-,TRBD1,TRBV5-1,TRBJ1-2,TGCGCCAGCAGCTTGGAGGGGACAGGGATCTATGGCTACACCTTC,CASSLEGTGIYGYTF
few,-,TRBV5-5,TRBJ1-1,TGTGCCAGCAGCTCTGTCCCGTCCGGACAATACACTGAAGCTTTCTTT,CASSSVPSGQYTEAFF
many,TRBD2,TRBV2,TRBJ2-7,TGTGCCAGCAGTGAGTCTAGCGGATACTACGAGCAGTACTTC,CASSESSGYYEQYF
-,-,TRBV7-2,TRBJ1-1,TGTGCCAGCAGCTTAGCGACCTCAGTTGAAGCTTTCTTT,CASSLATSVEAFF
-,-,TRBV30,TRBJ1-1,TGTGCCTGGACGGGAGGTGGGTGGACTGAAGCTTTCTTT,CAWTGGGWTEAFF
-,-,TRBV19,TRBJ1-1,TGTGCCAGTGTAAGGGAGGCGAACACTGAAGCTTTCTTT,CASVREANTEAFF
many,-,TRBV10-3,TRBJ1-6,TGTGCCATCAGGGAGGGTTCACCCCTCCACTTT,CAIREGSPLHF
-,-,TRBV4-2,TRBJ2-3,TGTGCCAGCAGCCAAGAAGACCTAGCCGCAGATACGCAGTATTTT,CASSQEDLAADTQYF
-,-,TRBV19,TRBJ2-3,TGTGCCGTTCAAGGACGGAGCGGGTTCCCAGATACGCAGTATTTT,CAVQGRSGFPDTQYF
few,-,TRBV19,TRBJ2-2,TGTGCCAGTAGTGCCCAACCCCCGGACAGGAACACCGGGGAGCTGTTTTTT,CASSAQPPDRNTGELFF
-,TRBD2,TRBV27,TRBJ2-7,TGTGCCACCCGACTGGGAGGGCGAGGTTCCTACGAGCAGTACTTC,CATRLGGRGSYEQYF
-,TRBD2,TRBV14,TRBJ2-1,TGTGCCAGCAGCCAAACTAGCGGGATACGAGATGAGCAGTTCTTC,CASSQTSGIRDEQFF
-,-,TRBV18,TRBJ2-5,TGTGCCAGCTCAACCTCAGGGGGGGAGACCCAGTACTTC,CASSTSGGETQYF
few,-,TRBV7-2,TRBJ1-4,TGTGCCAGCTCCTCTTCGGGCAGGGTAAATGAAAAACTGTTTTTT,CASSSSGRVNEKLFF
-,-,TRBV6-6,TRBJ2-7,TGTGCCAGCAGTTTCAATTCAGAGCCCTATTCCTGGGAGCAGTACTTC,CASSFNSEPYSWEQYF
-,-,TRBV14,TRBJ1-5,TGTGCCAGCAGCCACCATCTCCATCAGCCCCAGCATTTT,CASSHHLHQPQHF
few,-,TRBV6-5,TRBJ2-3,TGTGCCAGCAGTTACGGGCGGACCACAGATACGCAGTATTTT,CASSYGRTTDTQYF
-,-,TRBV13,TRBJ1-2,TGTGCCGGCAGTGATCGCAAATATGGCTACACCTTC,CAGSDRKYGYTF
-,-,TRBV28,TRBJ1-4,TGTGCCAGCAGTGAACCCAATAATGAAAAACTGTTTTTT,CASSEPNNEKLFF
once,-,TRBV12-3/TRBV12-4,TRBJ2-7,TGTGCCAGCAGTTTTGACCCTGGTGAGCAGTACTTC,CASSFDPGEQYF
many,-,TRBV14,TRBJ1-1,TGTGCCAGCAGCCTCTTAATTCAGGGGAGCACTGAAGCTTTCTTT,CASSLLIQGSTEAFF